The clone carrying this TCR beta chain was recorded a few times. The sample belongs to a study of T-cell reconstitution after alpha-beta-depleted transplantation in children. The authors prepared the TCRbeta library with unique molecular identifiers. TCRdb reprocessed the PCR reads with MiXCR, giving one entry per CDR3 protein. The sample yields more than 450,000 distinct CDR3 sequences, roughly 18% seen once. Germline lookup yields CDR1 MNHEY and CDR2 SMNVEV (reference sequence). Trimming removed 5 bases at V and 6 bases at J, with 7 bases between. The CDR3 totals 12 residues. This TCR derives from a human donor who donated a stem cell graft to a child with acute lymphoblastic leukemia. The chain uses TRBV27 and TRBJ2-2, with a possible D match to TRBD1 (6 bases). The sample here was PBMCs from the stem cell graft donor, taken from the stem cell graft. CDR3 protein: CASSRGSGELFF. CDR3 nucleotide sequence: TGTGCCAGCAGTAGGGGGTCCGGGGAGCTGTTTTTT.